This TCR beta chain was profiled in a study of beta chain features in type 1 diabetes. Study-wide results and caveats: Shorter templates might be favored by PCR, and equally so in patients and in controls.

Sorting that relied on CD45RO/CCR7/CD25/CD127/CD95/CD27 yielded CD4+ naive, central memory, regulatory and stem cell-like memory cells. V was clipped by 4 bases and J by 3 bases, with 18 bases between them. The V gene's germline CDR1 is MNHEY and CDR2 SMNVEV (reference sequence). The CDR3 runs 16 residues. The entirety of the isolated RNA underwent reverse transcription, so expressed TCRB transcripts were sequenced. About 3.6 million reads per sample on average were obtained from naive, central memory and regulatory T cell samples. Repertoires were generated with immunoSEQ multiplex PCR, while TCRdb's copy carries only in-frame clones and drops some. Of 200,000 to 250,000 clones listed, roughly a tenth were seen once; the top ten hold over 1%. The sample holds a few counts of this clone. Its antigen is still unknown.

Sequenced material: central memory CD4+ T cells from blood. The chain combines TRBV27 with TRBJ2-5; D possibly corresponds to TRBD1 (6 bases). The TCR comes from a man younger than 30 in good health. The DNA for the CDR3 is TGTGCCAGCAGTTCGCCCCCAACTACAGGGAAAGAGACCCAGTACTTC. This sequence encodes CASSSPPTTGKETQYF.